The 23 T cell receptor beta chains below were found in one sample sequenced in a study of T cells in Graves' hyperthyroidism and ophthalmopathy. RNA transcripts yielded amplified TCR beta CDR3 regions. With the HTBI primer set, the TCR CDR3 went through a first round of RT-PCR. Each CDR3 protein is one row after TCRdb ran MiXCR on the multiplex PCR reads. The sample has hundreds of thousands of distinct CDR3 sequences; under 20% are singletons. The material sequenced was blood. Receptor source: a woman aged 45-60 years with Graves' hyperthyroidism that later progressed to Graves' ophthalmopathy.

The genes are TRBV29-1 and TRBJ2-7, with 7 nucleotides matching TRBD1. Germline V gene sequence: CDR1 SQVTM, CDR2 ANQGSEA. V lost 4 bases and J lost 0; bases outside the gene matches: 9. The CDR3 runs 15 residues. The CDR3 DNA follows: TGCAGCGTTGGCGGCAGGGGGTTCCCCTCCTACGAGCAGTACTTC. It encodes CSVGGRGFPSYEQYF.

The J gene is TRBJ2-5, the V gene TRBV7-3; D might be TRBD2 (7 bases). This CDR3 spans 16 amino acids. V dropped 0 bases and J dropped 0 bases, with 11 bases sitting between them. The V gene's germline CDR1 is SGHTA and CDR2 FQGTGA. CDR3 coding DNA: TGTGCCAGCAGCTTAACACCGGGGGGCAACCAAGAGACCCAGTACTTC. It translates to CASSLTPGGNQETQYF.

On this clonotype itself: A much more abundant neighbour one base away suggests this may be a read error. The chain carries TRBV20-1 and TRBJ2-3; TRBD1 matches 7 bases. The CDR3 covers 15 residues. Germline-derived CDR1 and CDR2 are DFQATT and SNEGSKA (reference sequence). CDR3 coding DNA: TGCAGTGCTAGAGACGGGGACAGTAGCACAGATGCGCAGTATTTT. It is translated as CSARDGDSSTDAQYF.

The V gene is TRBV20-1, the J gene TRBJ2-6; D perhaps matches TRBD2 (5 bases). CDR3 length equals 15 residues. The germline V gene encodes CDR1 DFQATT and CDR2 SNEGSKA (reference sequence). V was clipped by 2 bases and J by 4 bases, with 12 bases between them. CDR3 amino acids: CSARPPRAGANVLTF. CDR3 bases: TGCAGTGCTAGACCCCCGCGGGCCGGGGCCAACGTCCTGACTTTC.

The V and J genes are TRBV14 and TRBJ2-5; 8 bases are a match to TRBD2. Germline CDR1 reads SGHDN; CDR2 reads FVKESK. The CDR3 has 14 residues. V dropped 4 bases and J dropped 4; count of bases not matched to a gene: 5. CDR3 sequence: CASSRAGDPETQYF. CDR3 DNA sequence: TGTGCCAGCAGCCGAGCGGGGGATCCAGAGACCCAGTACTTC.

The genes are TRBV2 and TRBJ1-4; D is undetermined. Trimming cost V 3 bases and J 0 bases, with 11 bases left between them. The CDR3 covers 16 residues. Germline assignment: CDR1 SNHLY and CDR2 FYNNEI. The CDR3 nucleotides are TGTGCCAGCAGTGATCTTACTACGACAACTAATGAAAAACTGTTTTTT. Residues: CASSDLTTTTNEKLFF.

CDR3 DNA: TGTGCCAGCAGCTTAACGTCACATCGGGGAGATACGCAGTATTTT. Translating it yields CASSLTSHRGDTQYF. The rearrangement links TRBV7-3 to TRBJ2-3; TRBD2 is a possible D gene (5 bases). CDR3 length: 15 amino acids. Trimming pared 0 bases from V and 5 bases from J, leaving 12 bases between. Germline V lookup: CDR1 SGHTA, CDR2 FQGTGA.

This clonotype was counted between two and nine times. The V gene is TRBV11-2, the J gene TRBJ2-2; 10 bases agree with TRBD2. Per germline, CDR1 SGHAT and CDR2 FQNNGV. Trimming removed 8 bases from V and 0 bases from J; junction bases left unmatched: 27. There are 23 residues in the CDR3. This chain's CDR3 is CASAPIPRELAGGSYTNTGELFF. As DNA, the CDR3 is TGTGCCAGCGCCCCCATCCCCCGCGAATTAGCGGGGGGATCCTATACGAACACCGGGGAGCTGTTTTTT.

Regarding this clonotype: A much larger clone differs from this one at a single base, so this may be a read error. The chain joins TRBV12-3 or TRBV12-4 to TRBJ1-5; TRBD1 matches at 8 bases. This CDR3 is 15 amino acids long. The V segment lost 2 bases and the J segment 3 bases; nucleotides outside the gene matches: 3. The CDR3 DNA reads TGTGCCAGCAGTTTACTGACAGGGGACAATCAGCCCCAGCATTTT. As protein: CASSLLTGDNQPQHF.

Comment on this clonotype: This may stem from a read error, because a much larger clone lies one nucleotide away. This chain connects TRBV11-2 to TRBJ2-5, with D perhaps TRBD2 (6 bases). The CDR3 extends over 13 amino acids. The germline CDR1 and CDR2 sequences are SGHAT and FQNNGV. CDR3 in DNA: TGTGCCAGCGGCTTAGTACTACTAGCCCATAGCAACTTC. It yields the protein CASGLVLLAHSNF. The complete variable domain, with remaining parts taken from reference TRBV11-2 and TRBJ2-5, reads EAGVAQSPRYKIIEKRQSVAFWCNPISGHATLYWYQQILGQGPKLLIQFQNNGVVDDSQLPKDRFSAERLKGVDSTLKIQPAKLEDSAVYLCASGLVLLAHSNFGPGTRLLVL.

Ten or more counts support this clonotype. The chain joins TRBV27 to TRBJ2-7; TRBD1 matches at 8 bases. The CDR3 runs to 15 residues. Germline V CDR1 and CDR2: MNHEY, SMNVEV (reference sequence). The V and J ends lost 0 bases and 6 bases, in that order; junction bases with no gene match: 7. CDR3 sequence reads: CASSLSQGAMREQYF. The CDR3 DNA reads TGTGCCAGCAGTTTATCCCAGGGGGCGATGCGCGAGCAGTACTTC.

V gene TRBV20-1 combines with J gene TRBJ1-1; D unclear. This CDR3 spans 10 amino acids. The V and J ends lost 5 bases and 11 bases respectively, with 12 bases between them. Germline CDR1 is DFQATT and CDR2 is SNEGSKA (reference sequence). CDR3: CSAGLIEAFF. CDR3 DNA sequence: TGCAGTGCTGGCCTCATAGAGGCTTTCTTT.

This clonotype has just a few counts. The chain uses TRBV7-9 and TRBJ1-5; possible D gene TRBD1, 5 bases. This CDR3 has 15 residues. V gave up 4 bases and J gave up 2 bases, with 12 bases separating them. Germline-derived CDR1 and CDR2 are SEHNR and FQNEAQ (reference sequence). The CDR3 sequence: CASSSTQDGNQPQHF. Written as DNA, the CDR3 is TGTGCCAGCAGCTCAACACAGGACGGCAATCAGCCCCAGCATTTT.

This clonotype was recorded a few times. The rearrangement links TRBV12-3 or TRBV12-4 to TRBJ1-2; no definite D call. The CDR3 runs 12 residues. V lost 1 base to trimming and J lost 7 bases, with 7 bases between them. In nucleotides, the CDR3 is TGTGCCAGCAGTTTAGGAGAGGGTGGCTACACCTTC. This encodes CASSLGEGGYTF.

This clonotype was recorded a few times. V and J are TRBV6-1 and TRBJ1-5; a weak D match, TRBD1 (6 bases). This CDR3 is 13 amino acids long. Germline CDR1 reads MNHNS; CDR2 reads SASEGT. Trimming stripped 10 bases from V and 7 bases from J, with 17 bases between. The CDR3 region is CATRGALGQPQHF. CDR3 nucleotides: TGTGCCACCCGGGGGGCCCTCGGGCAGCCCCAGCATTTT.

In this sample, this clonotype turned up many times. The genes are TRBV12-3 or TRBV12-4 and TRBJ2-1; 10 bases are shared with TRBD1. V lost 6 bases and J lost 2; bases outside the gene matches: 4. This CDR3 contains 15 residues. CDR3 region: CASSPGTGAYNEQFF. The DNA of the CDR3 is TGTGCCAGCAGCCCCGGGACAGGGGCCTACAATGAGCAGTTCTTC.

The chain employs TRBV9 and TRBJ2-7, with 13 bases aligning to TRBD2. The CDR3 has 14 amino acids. Unmatched junction bases numbered 2, after V lost 3 bases and J lost 5 bases. The V gene's germline CDR1 is SGDLS and CDR2 YYNGEE. As DNA, the CDR3 is TGTGCCAGCAGCGCGGGACTAGCGGGGAACGAGCAGTACTTC. It is translated as CASSAGLAGNEQYF.

This clonotype was counted many times. The genes are TRBV3-1 and TRBJ1-2; D unclear. This CDR3 has 13 amino acids. V shed 1 base and J shed 8 bases, with 11 bases lying between them. CDR1 and CDR2 (germline): LGHDT, YNNKEL (reference sequence). The CDR3 bases are TGTGCCAGCAGCCAAGGCAGGACTAAGGGCTACACCTTC. It codes for CASSQGRTKGYTF.

At least ten counts were recorded for this clonotype. V is TRBV5-1 and J is TRBJ2-4; TRBD1 agrees at 10 bases. The V gene end was trimmed by 5 bases and the J gene end by 9 bases; junction bases not matched to a gene: 11. Germline loops: CDR1 SGHRS, CDR2 YFSETQ. The CDR3 loop spans 15 amino acids. The CDR3 protein is CASSHRDRGPGIQYF. The DNA for the CDR3 is TGCGCCAGCAGTCATCGGGACAGGGGTCCGGGCATTCAGTACTTC.

This clonotype appeared many times. The chain uses TRBV5-1 and TRBJ2-3, with a possible D match to TRBD1 (7 bases). The V end lost 1 base, the J end lost 5 bases, and 17 bases lay between the germline ends. CDR3 length: 16 amino acids. Germline-derived CDR1 and CDR2 are SGHRS and YFSETQ. The CDR3 loop reads CASSLSAEGARDTQYF. The CDR3 DNA is TGCGCCAGCAGCTTGTCCGCGGAGGGGGCGCGAGATACGCAGTATTTT. The full variable domain, completed using reference TRBV5-1 and TRBJ2-3, is KAGVTQTPRYLIKTRGQQVTLSCSPISGHRSVSWYQQTPGQGLQFLFEYFSETQRNKGNFPGRFSGRQFSNSRSEMNVSTLELGDSALYLCASSLSAEGARDTQYFGPGTRLTVL.

This clonotype was seen a handful of times. This rearrangement joins TRBV5-6 to TRBJ1-6; D is possibly TRBD1 (6 bases). V gave up 0 bases and J gave up 7 bases, with 17 bases separating them. From germline, CDR1 is SGHDT and CDR2 YYEEEE. This CDR3 spans 17 amino acids. CDR3 DNA: TGTGCCAGCAGCTTGGGGCAGGGGAGGAGAGGGAATTCACCCCTCCACTTT. Its protein is CASSLGQGRRGNSPLHF.

A few counts support this clonotype. V is TRBV6-2 or TRBV6-3 and J is TRBJ2-1; TRBD1 might be the D (5 bases). This CDR3 is 15 amino acids long. V was cut by 5 bases and J by 0 bases, with 11 bases left in between. CDR1 MNHEY and CDR2 SVGEGT come from the germline V gene. The CDR3 loop is CASSPAGYSYNEQFF. In DNA, the CDR3 is TGTGCCAGCAGTCCCGCAGGGTACTCCTACAATGAGCAGTTCTTC.

This clonotype was counted a few times. The chain recombines TRBV20-1 with TRBJ1-5; D is ambiguous. CDR1 is DFQATT and CDR2 is SNEGSKA in the germline V gene (reference sequence). This CDR3 has 13 amino acids. V was cut by 1 base and J by 5 bases, with 9 bases left in between. Here the CDR3 reads CSARVSSYQPQHF. Here the CDR3 DNA reads TGCAGTGCTAGAGTTTCATCTTATCAGCCCCAGCATTTT.